The present T cell receptor beta chain was sequenced within a study of PD-L1 blockade in urothelial cancer. Turning to the study itself: Patients' atezolizumab regimen, 1,200 mg intravenously every 3 weeks, began in the mid-2010s.

Method: immunoSEQ multiplex PCR; TCRdb's copy keeps in-frame clones and lacks some. Among about 30,000 clones listed, about nine tenths were seen once. The CDR3 consists of 20 residues. V lost 4 bases and J lost 4; bases outside the gene matches: 23. Germline V lookup: CDR1 MNHEY, CDR2 SMNVEV (reference sequence). The chain uses TRBV27 and TRBJ2-5; 8 positions agree with TRBD1. This sequence originates from a middle-aged man with urothelial cancer. The sample was PBMCs, taken around atezolizumab (anti-PD-L1) treatment. CDR3 sequence: CASSSYYSDRDTLPGETQYF. The CDR3 DNA sequence: TGTGCCAGCAGTTCCTACTATTCGGACAGGGATACGCTTCCAGGAGAGACCCAGTACTTC.